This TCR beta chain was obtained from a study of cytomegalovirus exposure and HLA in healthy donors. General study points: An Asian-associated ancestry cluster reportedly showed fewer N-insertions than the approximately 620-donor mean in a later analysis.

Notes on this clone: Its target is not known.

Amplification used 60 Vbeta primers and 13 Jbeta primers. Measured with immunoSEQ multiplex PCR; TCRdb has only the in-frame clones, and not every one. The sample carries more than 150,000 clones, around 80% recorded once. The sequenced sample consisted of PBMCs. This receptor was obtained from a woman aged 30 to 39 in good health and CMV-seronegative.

CDR3 in DNA: TGTGCCAGCAGCGGGGGAGGGACAACAGAGACCCAGTACTTC. Translation: CASSGGGTTETQYF. V and J are TRBV9 and TRBJ2-5; a weak D match, TRBD2 (7 bases). V was trimmed by 3 bases and J by 4 bases, leaving 13 bases between them. The CDR3 runs 14 residues. CDR1 and CDR2 (germline): SGDLS, YYNGEE.